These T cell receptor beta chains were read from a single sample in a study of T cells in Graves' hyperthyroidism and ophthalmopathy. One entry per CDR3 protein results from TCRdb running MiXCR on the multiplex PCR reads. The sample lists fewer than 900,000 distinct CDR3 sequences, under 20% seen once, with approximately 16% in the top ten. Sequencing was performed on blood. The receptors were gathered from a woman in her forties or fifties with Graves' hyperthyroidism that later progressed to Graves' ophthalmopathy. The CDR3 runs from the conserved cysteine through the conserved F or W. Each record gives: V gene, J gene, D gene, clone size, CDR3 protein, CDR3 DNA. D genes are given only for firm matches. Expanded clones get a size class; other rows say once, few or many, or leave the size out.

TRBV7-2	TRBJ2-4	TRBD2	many	CASSLRLAGGLQYF	TGTGCCAGCAGCTTACGACTAGCGGGGGGGCTTCAGTACTTC
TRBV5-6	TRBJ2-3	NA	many	CASSLRQASDTQYF	TGTGCCAGCAGCTTGCGACAGGCCAGCGATACGCAGTATTTT
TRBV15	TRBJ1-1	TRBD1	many	CATSRKWDRTEAFF	TGTGCCACCAGCCGGAAATGGGACAGAACTGAAGCTTTCTTT
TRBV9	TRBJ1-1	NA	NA	CASSVGVRVANTEAFF	TGTGCCAGCAGCGTAGGGGTCCGGGTGGCGAACACTGAAGCTTTCTTT
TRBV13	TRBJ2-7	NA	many	CASSLGAISYEQYF	TGTGCCAGCAGCTTAGGGGCCATCTCCTACGAGCAGTACTTC
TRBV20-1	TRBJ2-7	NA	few	CSARDTVSSYEQYF	TGCAGTGCTAGAGATACGGTAAGCTCCTACGAGCAGTACTTC
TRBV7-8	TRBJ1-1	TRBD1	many	CASSLWDRDTEAFF	TGTGCCAGCAGCTTATGGGACAGGGACACTGAAGCTTTCTTT
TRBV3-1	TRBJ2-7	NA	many	CASSQTYTGRSSYEQYF	TGTGCCAGCAGCCAAACTTATACGGGACGCAGCTCCTACGAGCAGTACTTC
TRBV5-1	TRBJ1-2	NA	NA	CASSFNTGHYGYTF	TGCGCCAGCAGCTTCAACACCGGTCACTATGGCTACACCTTC
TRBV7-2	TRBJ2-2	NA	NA	CASSLAAGGLRELFF	TGTGCCAGCAGCTTAGCTGCCGGGGGCTTAAGGGAGCTGTTTTTT
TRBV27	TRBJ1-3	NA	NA	CASSGSADSGNTIYF	TGTGCCAGCAGTGGATCTGCGGACTCTGGAAACACCATATATTTT
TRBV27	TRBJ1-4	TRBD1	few	CASSNDRDDEKLFF	TGTGCCAGCAGCAATGACAGGGATGATGAAAAACTGTTTTTT
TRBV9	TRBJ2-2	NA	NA	CASSSGGPKAGELFF	TGTGCCAGCAGCTCCGGGGGGCCCAAGGCCGGGGAGCTGTTTTTT
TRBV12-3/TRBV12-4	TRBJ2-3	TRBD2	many	CASGPGLAETDTQYF	TGTGCCAGCGGGCCGGGACTAGCGGAGACAGATACGCAGTATTTT
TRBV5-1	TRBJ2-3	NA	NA	CASSLGQPNTDTQYF	TGCGCCAGCAGCTTGGGGCAACCAAACACAGATACGCAGTATTTT
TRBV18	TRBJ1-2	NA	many	CASSPGGRNYGYTF	TGTGCCAGCTCACCAGGGGGCAGGAACTATGGCTACACCTTC
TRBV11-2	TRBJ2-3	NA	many	CASSLSQGSQYF	TGTGCCAGCAGCTTAAGTCAGGGATCGCAGTATTTT
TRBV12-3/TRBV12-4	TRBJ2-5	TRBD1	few	CASSSSGTAGETQYF	TGTGCCAGCAGTTCTTCCGGGACAGCCGGAGAGACCCAGTACTTC
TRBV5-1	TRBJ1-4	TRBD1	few	CASSAWTGTNEKLFF	TGCGCCAGCAGCGCCTGGACAGGGACTAATGAAAAACTGTTTTTT